These 23 T cell receptor beta chains were all obtained from the same sample, sequenced in a study of cytomegalovirus exposure and HLA in healthy donors. TCRdb's table, derived via immunoSEQ multiplex PCR, lists solely in-frame clones and lacks some. This table holds 50,000 to 70,000 clones, 95% found once. Material for sequencing was PBMCs. These receptors came from a woman aged 18-35 years in good health and CMV-seropositive.

This chain joins TRBV5-4 and TRBJ2-1, with 11 positions matching TRBD2. The CDR3 is made up of 17 amino acids. Germline CDR1 reads SGHNT; CDR2 reads YYREEE (reference sequence). Trimming took 3 bases from V and 7 from J; bases not matched to a gene: 12. CDR3 sequence (DNA): TGTGCCAGCAGCTATTCGTATACTAGCGGGAGTTTTAATGAGCAGTTCTTC. Amino acid sequence: CASSYSYTSGSFNEQFF.

This clone was observed a single time. The CDR3 DNA sequence: TGTGCCAGCAGTCGCGGCGTCTATAGCAATCAGCCCCAGCATTTT. This sequence encodes CASSRGVYSNQPQHF. This chain joins TRBV28 and TRBJ1-5; D is unresolved. V was trimmed by 5 bases and J by 0 bases, leaving 11 bases between them. Per the germline V gene, CDR1 is MDHEN and CDR2 is SYDVKM. CDR3 length: 15 amino acids.

CDR3 sequence: CASSPITGRLAKNIQYF. The CDR3 coding sequence is TGTGCCAGCAGTCCAATCACGGGTAGGCTAGCCAAAAACATTCAGTACTTC. The chain links TRBV27 to TRBJ2-4; D gene unclear. The CDR3 sequence is 17 residues long. Per germline, CDR1 MNHEY and CDR2 SMNVEV (reference sequence). The V end lost 5 bases, the J end lost 0 bases, and 17 bases lay between the germline ends.

The CDR3 DNA follows: TGTGCCGCCCAAGGGGACAGGGGATATTATGGCTACACCTTC. It codes for CAAQGDRGYYGYTF. V is TRBV2 and J is TRBJ1-2; 10 bases are shared with TRBD1. Looked up from germline, CDR1 is SNHLY and CDR2 is FYNNEI. This CDR3 contains 14 residues. The trim removed 11 bases at V and 5 bases at J, leaving 11 bases unmatched. The full variable domain, its missing parts supplied by reference TRBV2 and TRBJ1-2, is EPEVTQTPSHQVTQMGQEVILRCVPISNHLYFYWYRQILGQKVEFLVSFYNNEISEKSEIFDDQFSVERPDGSNFTLKIRSTKLEDSAMYFCAAQGDRGYYGYTFGSGTRLTVV.

The chain carries TRBV6-4 and TRBJ2-7; 7 bases align to TRBD2. Trimming cost V 3 bases and J 5 bases; bases outside gene matches: 7. This CDR3 has 14 amino acids. Per the germline V gene, CDR1 is MRHNA and CDR2 is SNTAGT. The CDR3 protein is CASSEPDGGDEQYF. DNA of the CDR3: TGTGCCAGCAGTGAACCCGATGGGGGGGACGAGCAGTACTTC.

V is TRBV6-1 and J is TRBJ1-5; weak D call: TRBD1 (6 bases). V was pared by 7 bases and J by 4 bases, with 11 bases between. Per germline, CDR1 MNHNS and CDR2 SASEGT. The CDR3 length is 13 residues. CDR3 residues: CASIEGGNQPQHF. The CDR3, as DNA: TGTGCCAGCATAGAAGGGGGAAATCAGCCCCAGCATTTT.

The V and J genes are TRBV11-2 and TRBJ1-2; the D gene is possibly TRBD1 (5 bases). The CDR3 is 16 amino acids. Germline V CDR1 and CDR2: SGHAT, FQNNGV. Trimming took off 5 bases at V and 2 bases at J, with 18 bases between the two ends. In DNA, the CDR3 is TGTGCCAGCAGCAACCTCAGGGAAGCGTGGAACTATGGCTACACCTTC. Protein product: CASSNLREAWNYGYTF.

The chain links TRBV28 to TRBJ2-1; TRBD2 aligns across 11 bases. V was clipped by 5 bases and J by 8 bases; unmatched bases: 8. The CDR3 spans 15 residues. The germline CDR1 and CDR2 sequences are MDHEN and SYDVKM. CDR3 coding DNA: TGTGCCAGCAGTGGGGGACTAGCGGTGCGAGATGAGCAGTTCTTC. Translation gives CASSGGLAVRDEQFF.

The chain carries TRBV28 and TRBJ2-7; the match to TRBD2 covers 10 bases. V lost 7 bases, J lost 2 bases, and 5 bases stayed unmatched. The germline CDR1 and CDR2 sequences are MDHEN and SYDVKM. CDR3 length: 14 amino acids. The CDR3 is CASKGLADTYEQYF. CDR3 in DNA: TGTGCCAGCAAAGGACTAGCGGATACCTACGAGCAGTACTTC.

The chain couples TRBV11-3 to TRBJ2-3; tentatively, D is TRBD2 (6 bases). The germline V and J ends were trimmed by 5 bases and 8 bases, with 17 bases remaining between them. The CDR3 is 14 amino acids. Germline values: CDR1 SGHNT, CDR2 YENEEA. The chain's CDR3 is CASSPGTPQGTQYF. CDR3 DNA: TGTGCCAGCAGCCCGGGGACTCCTCAGGGTACGCAGTATTTT.

CDR3 amino acids: CASSRGILGQGASYEQYF. The CDR3, as DNA: TGCGCCAGCAGCCGAGGAATTCTGGGACAGGGGGCTTCCTACGAGCAGTACTTC. The chain is built from TRBV4-3 and TRBJ2-7; 12 nucleotides line up with TRBD1. V lost 4 bases, J lost 1 base, and 11 bases stayed unmatched. Germline V gene data show CDR1 as LGHNA and CDR2 as YSLEER. The CDR3 covers 18 residues.

The J gene is TRBJ2-1, the V gene TRBV7-8, with 8 positions matching TRBD2. V shed 2 bases, J shed 6 bases, and the junction held 6 bases outside the gene matches. The germline gives CDR1 SGHVS, CDR2 FQNEAQ. The CDR3 consists of 15 residues. CDR3 region: CASSLTSGRSNEQFF. The CDR3 DNA follows: TGTGCCAGCAGCTTAACCAGCGGGAGATCCAATGAGCAGTTCTTC.

CDR3 sequence reads: CASSQEDRLYGYTF. The CDR3 DNA reads TGTGCCAGCAGCCAAGAAGACAGGTTGTACGGCTACACCTTC. The V gene is TRBV4-2, the J gene TRBJ1-2, with D possibly being TRBD1 (6 bases). Germline V gene lookup returns CDR1 LGHNA and CDR2 YNFKEQ. The CDR3 covers 14 residues. V dropped 0 bases and J dropped 8 bases, with 13 bases sitting between them.

The chain joins TRBV18 to TRBJ2-5; 8 bases match TRBD2. Looked up from germline, CDR1 is KGHSH and CDR2 is LQKENI. This CDR3 has 15 amino acids. V was clipped by 2 bases and J by 4 bases; unmatched bases: 6. CDR3 region: CASSPKAGVGETQYF. DNA of the CDR3: TGTGCCAGCTCACCAAAAGCGGGAGTTGGAGAGACCCAGTACTTC.

The CDR3 here is CASSTRLAGWVDTQYF. The CDR3 bases are TGTGCCAGCAGCACCCGACTAGCGGGATGGGTAGATACGCAGTATTTT. The chain is built from TRBV21-1 and TRBJ2-3; the D call in the table, TRBD2, was not verified against the DNA. TRBV21-1 is deemed a pseudogene. The CDR3 totals 16 residues.

Here the CDR3 DNA reads TGTGCCAGCAGGAGACAGGGGGCAGAGACCCAGTACTTC. Protein sequence: CASRRQGAETQYF. This chain links TRBV2 with TRBJ2-5, with 10 bases lining up with TRBD1. Trimming cost V 6 bases and J 4 bases; bases outside gene matches: 2. Germline V gene sequence: CDR1 SNHLY, CDR2 FYNNEI. The CDR3 runs to 13 residues.

The CDR3 protein is CASSLARLTSGRAGSYNEQFF. The DNA of the CDR3 is TGTGCCAGCAGCTTAGCCCGACTTACTAGCGGGAGGGCCGGGTCCTACAATGAGCAGTTCTTC. V usage is TRBV7-6 and J usage is TRBJ2-1; TRBD2 aligns across 13 bases. The germline CDR1 and CDR2 sequences are SGHVS and FNYEAQ. V dropped 0 bases and J dropped 1; count of bases not matched to a gene: 12. The CDR3 sequence is 21 residues long.

The J gene is TRBJ2-5, the V gene TRBV10-3; no firm D call. CDR3 size: 15 residues. The V gene lost 3 bases and the J gene lost 5 bases, with 16 bases spanning the gap. Per the germline V gene, CDR1 is ENHRY and CDR2 is SYGVKD. Written as DNA, the CDR3 is TGTGCCATCAGTGACCCACCCCGCCCGAGGGAGACCCAGTACTTC. It codes for CAISDPPRPRETQYF.

The chain joins TRBV5-1 to TRBJ2-5; the D gene is possibly TRBD2 (6 bases). V lost 4 bases to trimming and J lost 1 base, with 11 bases between them. CDR3 length equals 14 residues. The V gene's germline CDR1 is SGHRS and CDR2 YFSETQ. The CDR3 here is CASSQPGVQETQYF. CDR3 coding DNA: TGCGCCAGCAGCCAACCGGGGGTCCAAGAGACCCAGTACTTC.

The V and J genes are TRBV14 and TRBJ1-2; D call uncertain. The V end was cut by 4 bases, the J end by 7 bases, with 19 bases between. CDR3 size: 15 residues. The V gene's germline CDR1 is SGHDN and CDR2 FVKESK. CDR3 DNA sequence: TGTGCCAGCAGCCTCACCCCGGGGAACCTTATTGGCTACACCTTC. Translated, it gives CASSLTPGNLIGYTF.

This clone was counted once. This chain joins TRBV4-1 and TRBJ2-7, with D hard to call. The CDR3 is 14 amino acids. Germline V gives CDR1 MGHRA, CDR2 YSYEKL. Trimming took 0 bases from V and 5 from J, leaving 11 bases between them. CDR3 in amino acids: CASSQDLSGNEQYF. In nucleotides, the CDR3 is TGCGCCAGCAGCCAAGATCTATCGGGTAACGAGCAGTACTTC.

The chain uses TRBV11-2 and TRBJ2-7; no clear D. The V and J ends lost 5 bases and 0 bases respectively, with 11 bases between them. This CDR3 region has 14 residues. CDR1 and CDR2 (germline): SGHAT, FQNNGV. CDR3 coding DNA: TGTGCCAGCAGCCTAGGGTACGGCTCCTACGAGCAGTACTTC. Translation gives CASSLGYGSYEQYF.

The chain uses TRBV27 and TRBJ1-5; a possible D gene is TRBD1 (6 bases). With 6 bases removed from V and 2 bases from J, the gap between germline ends came to 14 bases. Germline lookup yields CDR1 MNHEY and CDR2 SMNVEV (reference sequence). The CDR3 has 15 amino acids. The CDR3 bases are TGTGCCAGCAGACTAGGGGGATGGGGCAATCAGCCCCAGCATTTT. Protein sequence: CASRLGGWGNQPQHF.